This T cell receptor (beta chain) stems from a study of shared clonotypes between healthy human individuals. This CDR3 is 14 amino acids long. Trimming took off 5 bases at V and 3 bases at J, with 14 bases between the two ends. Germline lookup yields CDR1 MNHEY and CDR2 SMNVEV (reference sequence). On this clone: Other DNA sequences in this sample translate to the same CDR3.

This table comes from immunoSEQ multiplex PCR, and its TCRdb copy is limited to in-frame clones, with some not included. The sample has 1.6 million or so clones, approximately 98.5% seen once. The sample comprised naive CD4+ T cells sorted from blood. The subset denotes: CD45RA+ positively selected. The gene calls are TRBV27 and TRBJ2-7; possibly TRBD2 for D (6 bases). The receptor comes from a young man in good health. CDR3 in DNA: TGTGCCAGCAGTCCCGCGGGACTTCTCTACGAGCAGTACTTC. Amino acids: CASSPAGLLYEQYF.